What follows is one TCR beta chain and its context. Its binding antigen is unknown. The input lacks base qualities; no much larger clone sits a single base away. The CDR3 goes from the cysteine to the phenylalanine over 14 residues. The read is trimmed to its CDR3 DNA, 42 bases read in frame from base 1. At the junction V is shortened by 7 bases and J by 3 bases, with 12 bases in between. CDR1 MNHNS and CDR2 SASEGT were looked up in the germline V gene. Amplification of TCR beta CDR3 regions was carried out from RNA transcripts. The TCR CDR3 was subjected to a first round of RT-PCR using the HTBI primer set and the Qiagen OneStep RT-PCR kit. A second multiplex PCR round built the libraries, followed by size selection and purification. Sequencing of the libraries was done on an Illumina HiSeq2000 using paired-end 100 bp reads. Turning to the authors' computational methods: SOAPnuke was used to process the raw data, throwing out any read that contained adapters or uncalled bases, had a mean Phred below 15, or lacked an exact constant-primer or identifier match. COPE v1.2.5 was used to merge high-quality paired reads, and clonotypes were defined as unique nucleotide sequences. Clonotypes were aligned to IMGT TRBV, TRBD and TRBJ reference segments using MiTCR v1.1. The analysis was restricted to V-J combinations with a frequency above 0.0001, which together covered 99.2% of the repertoires. The TCS score was defined as the ratio of F50 (clonal expansion) to E x V (chaos), calculated using BLOSUM62-based TCRdist between CDR3 peptides within each V-J. Welch's t-statistics and random forest reduced fewer than 600 V-J features to 13, which were used in a naive Bayes classifier (R e1071). TCRdb trimmed public reads at Q25 via fastp, called clones via MiXCR and kept in-frame beta chains. Rows are unified per CDR3 protein, each entry keeping the most common DNA and genes. What appears here as the V and J calls and clone size reflects TCRdb's work, not the paper's. Across this sample there are about 270,000 distinct CDR3 sequences, with 22% seen only once. The ten largest account for roughly 60% of the sample.

These data come from a study of T cells in Graves' hyperthyroidism and ophthalmopathy (dated by TCRdb to the late 2010s). Regarding the research as a whole: Peripheral blood was collected at initial diagnosis, before any treatment. TCR V-J signatures able to tell the groups apart were searched for in a discovery cohort of approximately 95 patients, of whom 43 had Graves' ophthalmopathy and more than 55 had stable Graves' hyperthyroidism. Prospective prediction of ophthalmopathy was tested in an independent validation cohort of under 20 hyperthyroidism patients and approximately 17 patients who later progressed to ophthalmopathy. For training and testing, the 100 or so patients in the discovery cohort were randomly divided in a 7:3 ratio. The study also compared thyroid tissue and blood T-cell repertoires from roughly 6 Graves' hyperthyroidism patients. Once sampling was done, hyperthyroidism patients were given methimazole at a starting dose of 30 mg daily, whereas ophthalmopathy patients were given high-dose intravenous methylprednisolone. The paper describes TCR Vbeta CDR3 sequencing of 120 to 150 peripheral blood samples, made up of about 41 ophthalmopathy patients, 70 to 75 hyperthyroidism patients and some 17 progressor patients. What the study reported, not specific to this receptor: During validation, the model predicted progression to ophthalmopathy a median of roughly 7.1 months ahead of onset, with around 70% sensitivity and under 85% specificity. No statistical method was used to fix the sample size in advance, and group allocation was not hidden from the investigators. Most expanded thyroid clonotypes (frequency above 0.001) were also detected in blood, a finding suggesting that blood repertoires may reflect thyroid immune responses. Ophthalmopathy was separated from stable hyperthyroidism by a 13 V-J signature model, with around 88% sensitivity and just over 81% specificity obtained in cross-validation and 80%/75% obtained in testing.

Ophthalmopathy patients had moderately to severely active disease, with a Clinical Activity Score of 3 or more, a NOSPECS grade of 4 or more, and a disease duration of less than 3 months. Any patient with an uncontrolled infection, another autoimmune disease, pregnancy or lactation was excluded. Diagnoses were based on clinical symptoms, serum thyroxine and TRAb, thyroid ultrasound and orbital computed tomography. PBMCs were separated from under 11 ml of fresh peripheral blood using Ficoll-Paque density gradient centrifugation. Total RNA was extracted using Trizol reagent, and RNA quality was assessed on an Agilent 2100 Bioanalyzer.

Sequenced material: blood. This receptor was obtained from a man aged 25-45 years with Graves' ophthalmopathy. The receptor chain draws on TRBV6-1 and TRBJ2-2; TRBD2 could be the D gene, as 6 bases match. This receptor carries the CDR3 CASTRELYTGELFF. Read as DNA, the sequence is TGTGCCAGCACTCGGGAGTTGTACACCGGGGAGCTGTTTTTT.